This entry lists 9 T cell receptor beta chains sequenced from one sample in a study of T cell repertoires in cytomegalovirus infection. TCRdb recomputed calls from the reads with MiXCR, one row per CDR3 protein. This sample has 900,000 to 950,000 distinct CDR3 sequences, with more than 25% found just once. These TCRs are of unknown antigen specificity. Sequences were derived from cultured CD8+ T cells from PBMCs, sampled from culture after CMV antigen stimulation. The receptors were gathered from a human donor in good health (CMV status not recorded). Some clones in this sample may be carry-over from other donors' samples.

This chain links TRBV27 with TRBJ1-4; D might be TRBD1 (5 bases). Germline CDR1 is MNHEY and CDR2 is SMNVEV (reference sequence). The CDR3 spans 15 residues. Trimming took 5 bases from V and 8 from J, leaving 18 bases between them. The CDR3 reads CASSPWGGGGEKLFF. CDR3 nucleotides: TGTGCCAGCAGTCCATGGGGGGGTGGGGGAGAAAAACTGTTTTTT.

In DNA, the CDR3 is TGCGCCAGCAGCCAAGACCCGTGGGATGAAAAACTGTTTTTT. Protein product: CASSQDPWDEKLFF. The chain carries TRBV4-1 and TRBJ1-4; no reliable D call. Germline-derived CDR1 and CDR2 are MGHRA and YSYEKL. The ends were cut back, 0 bases at V and 6 bases at J, with 8 bases in the middle. The CDR3 extends over 14 amino acids.

V is TRBV28 and J is TRBJ1-5; D remains ambiguous. Deletions cut 7 bases from V and 0 bases from J, with 7 bases between. The CDR3 length is 13 residues. Germline CDR1 and CDR2: MDHEN and SYDVKM. CDR3 DNA sequence: TGTGCCAGCAATGGAGATAGCAATCAGCCCCAGCATTTT. It is translated as CASNGDSNQPQHF.

This chain joins TRBV29-1 and TRBJ2-3, with 9 bases matching TRBD1. After removal of 4 bases from V and 2 bases from J, the junction contained 13 bases not matched to a gene. Germline CDR1 SQVTM, CDR2 ANQGSEA. This CDR3 comprises 17 residues. CDR3 in amino acids: CSVGELRQGGITDTQYF. The CDR3 nucleotides are TGCAGCGTTGGCGAGTTAAGACAGGGGGGGATCACAGATACGCAGTATTTT.

There are many counts of this clonotype. The chain links TRBV7-6 to TRBJ2-1, with TRBD2 as a possible D gene (7 bases). Germline V gene lookup returns CDR1 SGHVS and CDR2 FNYEAQ. This CDR3 comprises 16 residues. Trimming cost V 1 base and J 4 bases, with 14 bases left between them. The CDR3 bases are TGTGCCAGCAGCTTAGGAACGGGGGGCACGTACAATGAGCAGTTCTTC. Protein product: CASSLGTGGTYNEQFF.

The rearrangement uses TRBV15 and TRBJ1-2; D may be TRBD1 (6 bases). The germline CDR1 and CDR2 sequences are LNHNV and YYDKDF (reference sequence). The CDR3 sequence is 15 residues long. The V and J ends lost 1 base and 7 bases respectively, with 16 bases between them. CDR3 sequence: CATSRVVRGAVGYTF. CDR3 bases: TGTGCCACCAGCAGAGTGGTGCGGGGGGCGGTTGGCTACACCTTC.

The CDR3 loop is CASLSREETQYF. CDR3 nucleotides: TGTGCCAGCCTTAGCCGAGAAGAGACCCAGTACTTC. The chain uses TRBV6-2 or TRBV6-3 and TRBJ2-5; D gene uncertain. The CDR3 is 12 residues long. V lost 8 bases and J 3 bases, leaving 10 bases between the germline ends. Germline V CDR1 and CDR2: MNHEY, SVGEGT.

This clonotype turned up a few times. The rearrangement joins TRBV12-3 or TRBV12-4 to TRBJ2-7; D gene unclear. This CDR3 comprises 13 residues. The V end was cut by 6 bases, the J end by 0 bases, with 9 bases between. This CDR3 reads CASSQSVSYEQYF. The CDR3 DNA follows: TGTGCCAGCAGCCAATCGGTCTCCTACGAGCAGTACTTC.

This clonotype was counted between two and nine times. The chain links TRBV20-1 to TRBJ2-3; 10 nucleotides line up with TRBD2. CDR3 length: 15 amino acids. The V gene's germline CDR1 is DFQATT and CDR2 SNEGSKA (reference sequence). V lost 1 base to trimming and J lost 4 bases; unmatched junction nucleotides: 5. The CDR3 is CSARALAGDADTQYF. In DNA, the CDR3 is TGCAGTGCTAGAGCTCTAGCGGGGGACGCAGATACGCAGTATTTT.